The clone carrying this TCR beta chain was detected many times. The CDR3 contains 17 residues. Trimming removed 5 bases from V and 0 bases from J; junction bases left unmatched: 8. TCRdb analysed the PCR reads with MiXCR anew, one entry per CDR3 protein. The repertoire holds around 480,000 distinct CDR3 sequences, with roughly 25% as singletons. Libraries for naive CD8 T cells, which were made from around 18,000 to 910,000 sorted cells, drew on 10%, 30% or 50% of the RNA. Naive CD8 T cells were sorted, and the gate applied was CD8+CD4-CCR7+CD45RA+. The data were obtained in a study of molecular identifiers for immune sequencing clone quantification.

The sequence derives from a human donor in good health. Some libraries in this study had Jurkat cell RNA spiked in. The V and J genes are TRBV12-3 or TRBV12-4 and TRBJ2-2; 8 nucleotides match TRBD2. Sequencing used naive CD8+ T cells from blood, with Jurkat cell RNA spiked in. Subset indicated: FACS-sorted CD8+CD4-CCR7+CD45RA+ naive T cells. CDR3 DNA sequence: TGTGCCAGCAGTCCTCGCGCGGGACTAGCGAACACCGGGGAGCTGTTTTTT. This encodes CASSPRAGLANTGELFF.